What follows describes a single T cell receptor beta chain. The table lists this clonotype with many counts. What antigen it recognizes has not been identified. Qualities for individual bases were not recorded, and no much larger clone is one base off. Stable Graves' hyperthyroidism was defined as no progression to ophthalmopathy during 18 months of follow-up. Hyperthyroidism patients were newly diagnosed, had a disease duration of under 2 months, and were aged 18 to 65 years. Any patient with an uncontrolled infection, another autoimmune disease, pregnancy or lactation was excluded. Clinical symptoms, serum thyroxine and TRAb, thyroid ultrasound, and orbital computed tomography formed the basis for the diagnoses. PBMCs were separated from over 9 ml of fresh peripheral blood using Ficoll-Paque density gradient centrifugation. Total RNA was extracted using Trizol reagent, and RNA quality was assessed on an Agilent 2100 Bioanalyzer.

The TCR beta CDR3 regions were amplified from RNA transcripts. A first-round RT-PCR of the TCR CDR3 used the HTBI primer set with the Qiagen OneStep RT-PCR kit. Libraries were constructed in a second round of multiplex PCR, after which size selection and purification were carried out. The libraries were sequenced on an Illumina HiSeq2000 using paired-end 100 bp reads. As for the original processing: Raw data were processed with SOAPnuke, discarding reads with adapters, uncalled bases, mean Phred below 15, or no exact constant-primer or identifier match. COPE v1.2.5 was used to merge high-quality paired reads, and clonotypes were defined as unique nucleotide sequences. Clonotypes were aligned to IMGT TRBV, TRBD and TRBJ reference segments using MiTCR v1.1. Analysis was restricted to V-J combinations with a frequency above 0.0001, which covered just over 98% of repertoires. A TCS score was defined as the ratio of F50 (clonal expansion) to E x V (chaos), with BLOSUM62-based TCRdist applied between CDR3 peptides within each V-J. Welch's t-statistics and random forest reduced just over 500 V-J features to 13, which were used in a naive Bayes classifier (R e1071). TCRdb reprocessing: public reads trimmed at Q25 with fastp, clones called with MiXCR, in-frame beta chains kept. Every CDR3 protein is listed once, alongside the most common genes and DNA of its rows. TCRdb assigned the V and J calls; the authors' analysis was not used. The sample contains about 480,000 distinct CDR3 sequences, around 14% of them found a single time. The ten top clones hold around a sixth of the sample.

The V end loses 12 bases and the J end loses 3 bases, and a stretch of 11 bases separates them. CDR1 and CDR2 (KGHDR, SFDVKD) derive from the germline V gene. The CDR3 covers 13 residues, taking in both the cysteine and the phenylalanine. Here the CDR3 DNA is all that survives: 39 bases in frame from base 1. This entry belongs to a study of T cells in Graves' hyperthyroidism and ophthalmopathy (dated by TCRdb to about 2019). The study in broad terms: Peripheral blood was collected at initial diagnosis, before any treatment. A discovery cohort of about 96 patients, about 43 with Graves' ophthalmopathy and about 58 with stable Graves' hyperthyroidism, was used to find distinguishing TCR V-J signatures. Prospective prediction of ophthalmopathy was tested in an independent validation cohort of fewer than 20 hyperthyroidism patients and 17 patients who later progressed to ophthalmopathy. The 100 or so discovery patients were randomly split 7:3 into training and test sets. In more than 5 Graves' hyperthyroidism patients, the study also compared T-cell repertoires from thyroid tissue with T-cell repertoires from blood. After sampling, hyperthyroidism patients received methimazole starting at 30 mg daily, and ophthalmopathy patients received high-dose intravenous methylprednisolone. The paper reports TCR Vbeta CDR3 sequencing of 130 to 150 peripheral blood samples: under 45 ophthalmopathy, under 85 hyperthyroidism and around 17 progressor patients. Beyond this particular receptor, the publication reports: Sample size was not statistically predetermined, and investigators were not blinded to group allocation. In validation, the model predicted progression to ophthalmopathy with approximately 70% sensitivity and less than 80% specificity, a median of approximately 6.5 months before onset. A model built on a 13 V-J signature distinguished ophthalmopathy from stable hyperthyroidism, reaching about 88% sensitivity and 81% to 83% specificity in cross-validation and 80%/75% in testing. Most expanded thyroid clonotypes (frequency above 0.001) were also detected in blood, suggesting blood repertoires may reflect thyroid immune responses.

The source is a woman aged 18-29 years with Graves' hyperthyroidism. The sequence is built from TRBV24-1 and TRBJ2-6, with a tentative D gene TRBD1 over 5 matching bases. Sequenced material: blood. The DNA is TGTGCCGGGGCGCGGTTTGGGGCCAACGTCCTGACTTTC. The resulting protein is CAGARFGANVLTF.